This T cell receptor beta chain was captured by sequencing in a study of CXCR3-negative and CXCR3-positive naive CD8 T cells (dated by TCRdb to the late 2010s). About the investigation overall: In total, about 135 million TRB reads were obtained, corresponding to roughly 1.5 +/- 0.3 million reads per library. Data from about 10 donors, pooled across two independent experiments, went into the diversity and physicochemical repertoire analyses. Naive subsets from five or six donors and memory cells from 3 donors were included in the TRBV-TRBJ cluster analysis.

Reading the germline V gene gives CDR1 MDHEN and CDR2 SYDVKM. The CDR3 goes from the cysteine to the phenylalanine over 16 residues. DNA was not recorded. For every CD8+ T cell subset, over 250,000 cells were flow-sorted straight into RLT lysis buffer, and each subset was sorted in triplicate. To keep memory contaminants out, a stringent definition of naive CD8+ T cells was applied: CD45RO-CCR7+CD27+CD95-. Standard density gradient centrifugation was used to isolate peripheral blood mononuclear cells from buffy coats. A FACSAria III was used to flow-sort naive CXCR3-negative and CXCR3-positive CD8+ T cells. Total RNA was extracted from sorted cells with an RNeasy Mini Kit. The run used a NextSeq 550. The Human TCR Profiling Kit (MiLaboratory) was used to prepare UMI-labeled 5' RACE TRB cDNA libraries. The full amount of extracted RNA was used for cDNA synthesis, and the full amount of resulting cDNA was used for PCR amplification. Libraries were prepared in parallel with an identical number of PCR cycles. Per the original workflow: MIGEC and MiXCR extracted about 54,000 +/- 9,700 unique UMI-labeled TRB cDNA molecules per library, requiring at least two reads per UMI. An average of about 40,000 +/- 10,000 functional in-frame TRB CDR3 nucleotide clonotypes without stop codons was found per library. After downsampling to 5000 UMI-labeled TRB molecules per sample, diversity metrics such as normalized Shannon-Wiener and Chao1 were calculated in VDJtools. Clonotype-size-weighted physicochemical properties of the central five CDR3 residues (interaction energy, strength, volume and Kidera factor 4) were computed in VDJtools. The reads underwent TCRdb reprocessing, giving one record for each CDR3 protein sequence and no DNA. These V and J calls originate from TCRdb's pipeline instead of the authors' own analysis. For this sample, the table gives around 96,000 distinct CDR3 sequences. Together, the top ten hold around 1.8% of the sample.

The paper's findings and limits, for the study overall: Both naive subsets had comparably high repertoire diversity, while memory CD8+ T cells had much lower repertoire diversity. TRB CDR3s from CXCR3-positive naive cells showed higher hydrophobicity (lower Kidera factor 4), lower energy, and higher strength and volume indices than CXCR3-negative naive cells. CXCR3 expression partially decreased after cryopreservation, so most assays used freshly isolated PBMCs. Because surface CD5, which has been linked to self-reactivity in mice, was comparable between naive subsets, TCR interaction strength was also inferred from TRB CDR3 physicochemical properties. Within the same donor, TRBV-TRBJ usage looked similar between naive CXCR3-negative and CXCR3-positive cells, but memory cells had distinct patterns.

A note on this clonotype: The target of this receptor is not known.

The receptor's source is a human donor in good health. Some clones in this sample may be carry-over from other donors' samples. Rearrangement joined TRBV28 to TRBJ2-3; TCRdb returns TRBD1, unconfirmable since there is no DNA. Sample: naive CXCR3- CD8+ T cells from blood. The sample's cell subset or site label, in plain terms: CD45RO-CCR7+CD27+CD95- naive CD8+ T cells lacking CXCR3 (TNR3-). The CDR3 is CASSPLSAAGTDTQYF.